The 20 T cell receptor beta chains below come from one sample, sequenced in a study of blood T cell repertoires in COVID-19. TCRdb's table, derived via immunoSEQ multiplex PCR, lists solely in-frame clones and lacks some. The data contain 210,000 or so clones, approximately 90% of them seen just once; the ten biggest clones take up more than 10%. Material: PBMCs or T cells enriched from blood (not recorded which). The receptors were gathered from a man aged 25 to 40 who had recovered from COVID-19.

This chain uses TRBV7-2 with TRBJ2-7; no clear D gene. V lost 4 bases to trimming and J lost 10 bases, with 17 bases between them. Germline V gene lookup returns CDR1 SGHTA and CDR2 FQGNSA. The CDR3 runs 13 residues. The CDR3 spells CASSSVGPLIQYF. The CDR3 region has the DNA TGTGCCAGCAGCTCCGTTGGCCCATTGATTCAGTACTTC. Drawing the rest from reference TRBV7-2 and TRBJ2-7, the complete variable domain is GAGVSQSPSNKVTEKGKDVELRCDPISGHTALYWYRQSLGQGLEFLIYFQGNSAPDKSGLPSDRFSAERTGGSVSTLTIQRTQQEDSAVYLCASSSVGPLIQYFGPGTRLTVT.

V is TRBV2 and J is TRBJ2-1; 8 bases line up with TRBD1. V was clipped by 8 bases and J by 6 bases; unmatched bases: 6. This CDR3 is 13 amino acids long. Germline CDR1 SNHLY, CDR2 FYNNEI. CDR3 residues: CASGRGQVNEQFF. In DNA form, the CDR3 reads TGTGCCAGCGGCCGGGGACAGGTCAATGAGCAGTTCTTC.

CDR3 bases: TGTGCCAGCAGCGGAAAATCGGGACAGGCCTATGGCTACACCTTC. Translation: CASSGKSGQAYGYTF. The chain carries TRBV9 and TRBJ1-2, with 8 bases aligning to TRBD1. The CDR3 has 15 amino acids. The germline V gene has CDR1 SGDLS and CDR2 YYNGEE. The J segment lost 4 bases and the V segment lost 3 bases, leaving 8 bases of the junction unmatched.

The chain employs TRBV5-4 and TRBJ2-7, with 8 bases that match TRBD1. CDR1 and CDR2 (germline): SGHNT, YYREEE (reference sequence). The CDR3 length is 15 residues. The junction had 9 bases not matched to a gene; V was cut back by 3 bases and J by 4 bases. The chain's CDR3 is CASSSKGQVYYEQYF. The CDR3 coding sequence is TGTGCCAGCAGCTCGAAGGGACAGGTTTATTACGAGCAGTACTTC.

The V and J genes are TRBV7-2 and TRBJ2-5; D unresolved. V was trimmed by 5 bases and J by 5 bases, leaving 9 bases between them. The CDR3 consists of 12 residues. The germline V gene encodes CDR1 SGHTA and CDR2 FQGNSA. CDR3 region: CASSISRETQYF. Here the CDR3 DNA reads TGTGCCAGCAGCATTAGCCGGGAGACCCAGTACTTC.

This clone was found once. The V call is TRBV19, the J call TRBJ1-1; D possibly corresponds to TRBD1 (6 bases). CDR3 length: 14 amino acids. V was pared by 6 bases and J by 4 bases, with 15 bases between. Looked up from germline, CDR1 is LNHDA and CDR2 is SQIVND (reference sequence). This chain's CDR3 is CASSPQGRVTEAFF. The CDR3 DNA reads TGTGCCAGTAGCCCCCAGGGGAGGGTCACTGAAGCTTTCTTT.

The chain couples TRBV7-9 to TRBJ1-3, with D possibly TRBD1 on 6 matching bases. V shed 2 bases and J shed 4 bases, with 12 bases lying between them. Germline CDR1 is SEHNR and CDR2 is FQNEAQ (reference sequence). The CDR3 loop spans 15 amino acids. The CDR3 spells CASSLRPDRGNTIYF. For the CDR3, the DNA is TGTGCCAGCAGCTTAAGGCCGGACAGAGGAAACACCATATATTTT.

The chain couples TRBV19 to TRBJ1-2; TRBD1 aligns across 9 bases. The V and J ends lost 5 bases and 7 bases, in that order; junction bases with no gene match: 5. Germline CDR1 reads LNHDA; CDR2 reads SQIVND (reference sequence). The CDR3 consists of 13 residues. In nucleotides, the CDR3 is TGTGCCAGTAGTCAAGGGACAGGGTTTGGCTACACCTTC. As protein: CASSQGTGFGYTF.

This clone was observed a few times. The V and J genes are TRBV7-2 and TRBJ1-1; no firm D call. This CDR3 is built from 14 residues. Trimming left V 7 bases short and J 4 bases short, with 16 bases between. CDR1 is SGHTA and CDR2 is FQGNSA in the germline V gene. DNA of the CDR3: TGTGCCAGCACCGGGAGTACGGGTGTCACTGAAGCTTTCTTT. It encodes CASTGSTGVTEAFF. The variable domain in full, completed from reference TRBV7-2 and TRBJ1-1, reads GAGVSQSPSNKVTEKGKDVELRCDPISGHTALYWYRQSLGQGLEFLIYFQGNSAPDKSGLPSDRFSAERTGGSVSTLTIQRTQQEDSAVYLCASTGSTGVTEAFFGQGTRLTVV.

This chain joins TRBV18 and TRBJ2-1; no definite D call. Germline V gene sequence: CDR1 KGHSH, CDR2 LQKENI. The CDR3 is 16 residues long. Trimming left V 3 bases short and J 0 bases short, with 12 bases between. As DNA, the CDR3 is TGTGCCAGCTCACCGGCCATTATACGCTCCTACAATGAGCAGTTCTTC. It is translated as CASSPAIIRSYNEQFF.

The chain uses TRBV4-2 and TRBJ2-1; 11 nucleotides line up with TRBD2. The CDR3 has 17 residues. With V trimmed by 3 bases and J by 0 bases, 4 bases remained unmatched. Germline loops: CDR1 LGHNA, CDR2 YNFKEQ. For the CDR3, the DNA is TGTGCCAGCAGCCAGGGACTAGCGGCCAGCTCCTACAATGAGCAGTTCTTC. As protein: CASSQGLAASSYNEQFF.

The CDR3 sequence: CAISTPPPGQGSYEQYF. The CDR3 region has the DNA TGTGCCATCAGTACTCCTCCGCCGGGACAGGGGAGCTACGAGCAGTACTTC. The chain is built from TRBV10-3 and TRBJ2-7; 10 positions agree with TRBD1. The CDR3 runs 17 residues. J was trimmed by 3 bases and V by 5 bases; bases with no gene match: 13. CDR1 is ENHRY, CDR2 SYGVKD, per germline.

The chain carries TRBV9 and TRBJ2-7, with 10 positions matching TRBD2. The CDR3 is 15 amino acids. Germline CDR1 and CDR2: SGDLS and YYNGEE. With V trimmed by 1 base and J by 1 base, 2 bases remained unmatched. DNA of the CDR3: TGTGCCAGCAGCGTAACTAGCGGGGAATCCTACGAGCAGTACTTC. This encodes CASSVTSGESYEQYF.

The CDR3 DNA reads TGTGCCAGTGGGCCAGAGTACTATGGCTACACCTTC. This translates into CASGPEYYGYTF. The chain combines TRBV19 with TRBJ1-2; D gene uncertain. V was pared by 8 bases and J by 3 bases, with 10 bases between. The CDR3 covers 12 residues. Germline CDR1 reads LNHDA; CDR2 reads SQIVND (reference sequence).

The chain uses TRBV5-1 and TRBJ2-7; perhaps TRBD2 as D (5 bases). Germline V CDR1 and CDR2: SGHRS, YFSETQ. Trimming pared 2 bases from V and 9 bases from J, leaving 15 bases between. The CDR3 consists of 13 residues. CDR3 loop: CASSLAETSGQYF. As DNA, the CDR3 is TGCGCCAGCAGCTTAGCGGAAACCAGCGGGCAGTACTTC.

CDR3 coding DNA: TGTGCCATCAGTGGCGGGGAGCGGGGGGGCCTCAATGAGCAGTTCTTC. Translating it yields CAISGGERGGLNEQFF. V is TRBV10-3 and J is TRBJ2-1, with 10 bases that match TRBD2. This CDR3 contains 16 residues. The ends lost 4 bases at V and 6 bases at J; junction bases unmatched: 9. CDR1 and CDR2 from the germline V gene are ENHRY and SYGVKD.

The chain uses TRBV18 and TRBJ2-7; a possible D gene is TRBD2 (6 bases). The germline V gene encodes CDR1 KGHSH and CDR2 LQKENI. This CDR3 comprises 16 residues. The V and J ends lost 8 bases and 1 base respectively, with 21 bases between them. Here the CDR3 reads CASTIQGTVGSYEQYF. For the CDR3, the DNA is TGTGCCAGCACAATACAAGGGACTGTAGGTTCCTACGAGCAGTACTTC.

The V call is TRBV6-5, the J call TRBJ1-1, with D unclear. Germline assignment: CDR1 MNHEY and CDR2 SVGAGI. There are 15 residues in the CDR3. Trimming stripped 3 bases from V and 4 bases from J, with 15 bases between. The CDR3 coding sequence is TGTGCCAGCAGTTATCAGCTTAGCGGGAGCACTGAAGCTTTCTTT. Translated: CASSYQLSGSTEAFF.

The rearrangement links TRBV5-8 to TRBJ2-1; the D gene is possibly TRBD2 (5 bases). The CDR3 runs 17 residues. From germline, CDR1 is SGHTS and CDR2 YDEGEE. The V end was cut by 4 bases, the J end by 4 bases, with 21 bases between. The CDR3 sequence is CASSPKWSGAVYNEQFF. The CDR3 coding sequence is TGTGCCAGCAGCCCGAAGTGGAGCGGAGCTGTATACAATGAGCAGTTCTTC.

The genes are TRBV28 and TRBJ1-5, with 10 bases that match TRBD1. CDR3 size: 14 residues. Looked up from germline, CDR1 is MDHEN and CDR2 is SYDVKM. V shed 2 bases, J shed 5 bases, and the junction held 0 bases outside the gene matches. CDR3 sequence: CASSLGTGDQPQHF. CDR3 in DNA: TGTGCCAGCAGTTTAGGGACAGGGGATCAGCCCCAGCATTTT.